These 31 T cell receptor beta chains share one sample of origin, sequenced in a study of blood T cells in healthy people across ages. The second PCR ran roughly 7 to 11 cycles with a sample-barcoded 5' primer and J-beta primers. TCRdb itself ran the 5' RACE reads through MiXCR, one entry per CDR3 protein. The sample lists 650,000 to 1,000,000 distinct CDR3 sequences; around 36% were seen once. The sequenced sample was blood. The receptors here all came from a man aged 18 to 35 in good health.

The V call is TRBV10-3, the J call TRBJ1-5, with D perhaps TRBD1 (5 bases). This CDR3 has 14 residues. Germline V gene lookup returns CDR1 ENHRY and CDR2 SYGVKD. Between the trimmed V and J ends, which lost 3 bases and 3 bases, there was a span of 9 bases. As DNA, the CDR3 is TGTGCCATCAGTGATGGAGGGACCAATCAGCCCCAGCATTTT. The encoded protein is CAISDGGTNQPQHF.

This clonotype has at least ten counts. The chain combines TRBV20-1 with TRBJ1-2; 7 positions agree with TRBD1. The ends lost 3 bases at V and 2 bases at J; junction bases unmatched: 3. This CDR3 spans 13 amino acids. Germline V gene lookup returns CDR1 DFQATT and CDR2 SNEGSKA (reference sequence). CDR3 protein: CSARQTGNYGYTF. CDR3 coding DNA: TGCAGTGCTAGGCAGACAGGGAACTATGGCTACACCTTC.

The sample holds one count of this clonotype. Germline and junction disagree at one end, which may indicate a read error. This sequence joins TRBV12-3 or TRBV12-4 and TRBJ1-1, with 7 bases aligning to TRBD1. CDR3 length: 13 amino acids. The DNA of the CDR3 is TGTGCCTGCAGTTTAGACCAGGGGGGTCAAGCTTTCTTT. Translating gives CACSLDQGGQAFF.

This chain uses TRBV27 with TRBJ2-5, with D possibly TRBD1 on 6 matching bases. Trimming took off 0 bases at V and 5 bases at J, with 13 bases between the two ends. CDR1 is MNHEY, CDR2 SMNVEV, per germline (reference sequence). This CDR3 spans 15 amino acids. CDR3 in DNA: TGTGCCAGCAGTTTATCCATGGCAGGGGAGGAGACCCAGTACTTC. It translates to CASSLSMAGEETQYF.

Ten or more counts support this clonotype. The chain uses TRBV4-2 and TRBJ1-4; D gene uncertain. Trimming pared 0 bases from V and 10 bases from J, leaving 9 bases between. CDR3 length equals 13 residues. Per the germline V gene, CDR1 is LGHNA and CDR2 is YNFKEQ. The CDR3 region has the DNA TGTGCCAGCAGCCAAGATCGGGAGGGAAAACTGTTTTTT. It is translated as CASSQDREGKLFF.

This clonotype was detected a few times. The V call is TRBV20-1, the J call TRBJ1-4; 7 bases are a match to TRBD1. Per the germline V gene, CDR1 is DFQATT and CDR2 is SNEGSKA (reference sequence). The CDR3 totals 15 residues. With 0 bases clipped from V and 5 bases from J, the junction kept 6 bases outside the gene matches. In DNA, the CDR3 is TGCAGTGCTAGAGATCTTGGGACAGTAAATGAAAAACTGTTTTTT. Amino acid sequence: CSARDLGTVNEKLFF.

The genes are TRBV7-6 and TRBJ1-3; D is perhaps TRBD1 (6 bases). The CDR3 has 15 amino acids. In germline, CDR1 is SGHVS, CDR2 FNYEAQ. Trimming left V 6 bases short and J 0 bases short, with 12 bases between. CDR3 nucleotides: TGTGCCAGCAGGTCGACAGGACCCTCTGGAAACACCATATATTTT. This gives the protein CASRSTGPSGNTIYF. The full variable domain, rest sourced from reference TRBV7-6 and TRBJ1-3, is GAGVSQSPRYKVTKRGQDVALRCDPISGHVSLYWYRQALGQGPEFLTYFNYEAQQDKSGLPNDRFSAERPEGSISTLTIQRTEQRDSAMYRCASRSTGPSGNTIYFGEGSWLTVV.

This rearrangement joins TRBV6-5 to TRBJ1-2; no definite D call. Germline values: CDR1 MNHEY, CDR2 SVGAGI. CDR3 size: 14 residues. Trimming cost V 6 bases and J 7 bases, with 18 bases left between them. The CDR3, as DNA: TGTGCCAGCAGGTCCTCTGGTACGACGGGTGGCTACACCTTC. It codes for CASRSSGTTGGYTF.

This clonotype has only one observation. This rearrangement joins TRBV13 to TRBJ1-1; TRBD1 might be the D (6 bases). Germline values: CDR1 PRHDT, CDR2 FYEKMQ (reference sequence). This CDR3 comprises 15 residues. V gave up 5 bases and J gave up 0 bases, with 13 bases separating them. CDR3 region: CASSPQQGVNTEAFF. In DNA, the CDR3 is TGTGCCAGCAGCCCACAACAGGGAGTGAACACTGAAGCTTTCTTT.

For this clonotype: A much larger clone differs by one base, so this may be a read error. V and J are TRBV15 and TRBJ2-7; 9 bases are a match to TRBD1. CDR1 LNHNV and CDR2 YYDKDF come from the germline V gene (reference sequence). The CDR3 covers 14 residues. V was pared by 1 base and J by 4 bases, with 2 bases of the junction left unmatched. CDR3: CATSRVDRGYEQYF. For the CDR3, the DNA is TGTGCCACCAGCAGAGTGGACAGGGGATACGAGCAGTACTTC.

The rearrangement joins TRBV12-3 or TRBV12-4 to TRBJ2-7; 9 nucleotides match TRBD1. Losses at the gene ends were 5 bases for V and 0 bases for J; bases not matched to a gene: 5. There are 15 residues in the CDR3. The CDR3 region is CASSRTGESSYEQYF. CDR3 DNA sequence: TGTGCCAGCAGTCGGACAGGGGAGAGCTCCTACGAGCAGTACTTC.

This CDR3 is CASSQQGALDTEAFF. In nucleotides, the CDR3 is TGTGCCAGCAGCCAACAGGGGGCCCTTGACACTGAAGCTTTCTTT. The rearrangement joins TRBV14 to TRBJ1-1, with TRBD1 identical over 8 bases. The CDR3 is 15 residues long. Germline V gives CDR1 SGHDN, CDR2 FVKESK. Trimming at V came to 2 bases and at J to 3 bases, leaving 5 bases not matched to a gene.

This clonotype was detected only a few times. V and J are TRBV5-8 and TRBJ2-1; no reliable D call. Germline V CDR1 and CDR2: SGHTS, YDEGEE. The V end was cut by 0 bases, the J end by 0 bases, with 7 bases between. This CDR3 comprises 15 residues. The CDR3 DNA is TGTGCCAGCAGCTTGGAGCCGATCTCCTACAATGAGCAGTTCTTC. Amino acids: CASSLEPISYNEQFF.

The chain's CDR3 is CASSQERGGARDTQYF. CDR3 DNA: TGCGCCAGCAGCCAAGAACGCGGGGGGGCCAGAGATACGCAGTATTTT. This chain connects TRBV4-3 to TRBJ2-3, with 9 bases identical to TRBD2. CDR3 length: 16 residues. Germline assignment: CDR1 LGHNA and CDR2 YSLEER. J gave up 5 bases and V 0 bases, and 6 bases lay outside the gene matches.

The chain joins TRBV20-1 to TRBJ1-1, with D perhaps matching TRBD1 (6 bases). The CDR3 sequence is 13 residues long. V gave up 2 bases and J gave up 4 bases, with 11 bases separating them. The germline CDR1 and CDR2 sequences are DFQATT and SNEGSKA (reference sequence). The CDR3 bases are TGCAGTGCTAGAAGGGGGATGAGCACTGAAGCTTTCTTT. This gives the protein CSARRGMSTEAFF.

Only a few counts were recorded for this clonotype. This chain joins TRBV20-1 and TRBJ2-5; a weak D match, TRBD2 (5 bases). This CDR3 spans 10 amino acids. The germline V gene has CDR1 DFQATT and CDR2 SNEGSKA (reference sequence). The CDR3 protein is CSSRFGEQYF. The CDR3 coding sequence is TGCAGCTCCCGGTTCGGGGAGCAGTACTTC.

This rearrangement joins TRBV29-1 to TRBJ1-1; D might be TRBD1 (5 bases). This CDR3 region has 12 residues. Looked up from germline, CDR1 is SQVTM and CDR2 is ANQGSEA. Trimming left V 6 bases short and J 5 bases short, with 13 bases between. The CDR3 here is CSVGTAGTEAFF. The CDR3 region has the DNA TGCAGCGTAGGGACGGCTGGGACTGAAGCTTTCTTT.

The chain links TRBV6-2 or TRBV6-3 to TRBJ1-2, with a weak D call TRBD1 (6 bases). Trimming shortened V by 2 bases and J by 5 bases, and 12 bases separated the two germline ends. Germline values: CDR1 MNHEY, CDR2 SVGEGT. The CDR3 runs to 14 residues. Here the CDR3 reads CASSYRGFGYGYTF. CDR3 sequence (DNA): TGTGCCAGCAGTTACAGGGGGTTTGGATATGGCTACACCTTC.

The chain uses TRBV30 and TRBJ2-3, with 9 bases identical to TRBD2. CDR1 is GTSNPN and CDR2 is SVGIG in the germline V gene (reference sequence). V lost 2 bases and J lost 5; bases outside the gene matches: 8. The CDR3 consists of 15 residues. CDR3 protein: CAWSHGGGAIDTQYF. CDR3 bases: TGTGCCTGGAGTCATGGCGGGGGGGCGATAGATACGCAGTATTTT. The whole variable domain, filled in from reference TRBV30 and TRBJ2-3, reads SQTIHQWPATLVQPVGSPLSLECTVEGTSNPNLYWYRQAAGRGLQLLFYSVGIGQISSEVPQNLSASRPQDRQFILSSKKLLLSDSGFYLCAWSHGGGAIDTQYFGPGTRLTVL.

The chain is built from TRBV6-2 or TRBV6-3 and TRBJ1-2; the D is unclear. Between the trimmed V and J ends, which lost 10 bases and 8 bases, there was a span of 23 bases. This CDR3 is built from 14 residues. The germline CDR1 and CDR2 sequences are MNHEY and SVGEGT. The CDR3 loop reads CATLGPQRTGGYTF. CDR3 nucleotides: TGTGCCACCCTAGGGCCCCAGCGAACGGGGGGCTACACCTTC.

This sequence joins TRBV3-1 and TRBJ2-7, with unresolved D. Between the trimmed V and J ends, which lost 0 bases and 5 bases, there was a span of 5 bases. Germline-derived CDR1 and CDR2 are LGHDT and YNNKEL (reference sequence). This CDR3 has 12 residues. The CDR3: CASSQDQNEQYF. CDR3 in DNA: TGTGCCAGCAGCCAAGATCAGAACGAGCAGTACTTC.

The V and J genes are TRBV7-3 and TRBJ2-6; TRBD1 agrees at 7 bases. The germline gives CDR1 SGHTA, CDR2 FQGTGA. The CDR3 consists of 19 residues. Losses at the gene ends were 5 bases for V and 0 bases for J; bases not matched to a gene: 13. In DNA form, the CDR3 reads TGTGCCAGCAGCCACAAATACCGGGACAGTCCCTCTGGGGCCAACGTCCTGACTTTC. Residues: CASSHKYRDSPSGANVLTF.

The chain joins TRBV25-1 to TRBJ2-6; 7 bases line up with TRBD1. Germline CDR1 reads MGHDK; CDR2 reads SYGVNS. J gave up 4 bases and V 6 bases, and 9 bases lay outside the gene matches. The CDR3 is 16 amino acids. CDR3 sequence reads: CASSLATGVGANVLTF. CDR3 nucleotide sequence: TGTGCCAGCAGCCTGGCAACAGGGGTCGGGGCCAACGTCCTGACTTTC.

This clonotype has a handful of counts. The chain is built from TRBV6-5 and TRBJ2-7; a possible D gene is TRBD1 (6 bases). The germline gives CDR1 MNHEY, CDR2 SVGAGI. V lost 4 bases and J 2 bases, leaving 15 bases between the germline ends. The CDR3 has 15 amino acids. For the CDR3, the DNA is TGTGCCAGCAGTTCCGTGAGACAGGCCCCCTACGAGCAGTACTTC. Translating gives CASSSVRQAPYEQYF.

V is TRBV5-6 and J is TRBJ1-4; 8 positions match TRBD1. The ends lost 3 bases at V and 4 bases at J; junction bases unmatched: 5. The CDR3 is 15 amino acids. From germline, CDR1 is SGHDT and CDR2 YYEEEE. The CDR3 loop reads CASSSRGLVNEKLFF. CDR3 nucleotides: TGTGCCAGCAGCTCCAGGGGGCTAGTTAATGAAAAACTGTTTTTT.

The chain joins TRBV7-9 to TRBJ2-7; TRBD1 matches at 7 bases. This CDR3 contains 17 residues. Per the germline V gene, CDR1 is SEHNR and CDR2 is FQNEAQ (reference sequence). J lost 5 bases, V lost 4 bases, and 17 bases had no gene match. The DNA of the CDR3 is TGTGCCAGCAGCTCCTCCGTCTTGACAGGGAATGACCACGAGCAGTACTTC. It specifies CASSSSVLTGNDHEQYF.

This clonotype was detected only a few times. The V gene is TRBV20-1, the J gene TRBJ1-1, with D hard to call. From germline, CDR1 is DFQATT and CDR2 SNEGSKA (reference sequence). The CDR3 is 14 amino acids. V was clipped by 1 base and J by 0 bases, with 9 bases between them. CDR3 sequence reads: CSARGGNMNTEAFF. DNA for the CDR3: TGCAGTGCTAGAGGAGGGAACATGAACACTGAAGCTTTCTTT.

On this clonotype itself: One junction end does not reproduce the germline sequence, and a read error may be involved. The V call is TRBV6-1, the J call TRBJ1-5; unclear D gene. The CDR3 contains 14 residues. Germline V gene sequence: CDR1 MNHNS, CDR2 SASEGT. Here the CDR3 DNA reads TGTGCCAGCACTGAAAGGTACGACAATCAGCCCCAGCATTTT. Encoded protein: CASTERYDNQPQHF.

For this clonotype: A read error may be the cause here, since a much bigger clone is one base away. CDR3 region: CASSPDRGLGNEQYF. The CDR3 coding sequence is TGCGCCAGCAGCCCCGACAGGGGGCTAGGCAATGAGCAGTACTTC. V gene TRBV5-1 combines with J gene TRBJ2-7; 10 bases are a match to TRBD1. V shed 4 bases and J 7 bases; nucleotides not matched to a gene: 11. Germline V gene lookup returns CDR1 SGHRS and CDR2 YFSETQ. The CDR3 is 15 residues long.

This clonotype occurred a few times. The chain recombines TRBV12-3 or TRBV12-4 with TRBJ2-7; the D is unclear. V was pared by 5 bases and J by 7 bases, with 12 bases between. The CDR3 is 12 amino acids. CDR3 DNA sequence: TGTGCCAGCAGTCACCCCTACAATGAGCAGTACTTC. Protein product: CASSHPYNEQYF.

The chain carries TRBV7-8 and TRBJ2-5; D is ambiguous. Per germline, CDR1 SGHVS and CDR2 FQNEAQ. CDR3 length: 14 residues. Deletions cut 4 bases from V and 11 bases from J, with 20 bases between. DNA of the CDR3: TGTGCCAGCAGCTCAGCGTTTTCGGGCAATGAGCAGTACTTC. Translating gives CASSSAFSGNEQYF.